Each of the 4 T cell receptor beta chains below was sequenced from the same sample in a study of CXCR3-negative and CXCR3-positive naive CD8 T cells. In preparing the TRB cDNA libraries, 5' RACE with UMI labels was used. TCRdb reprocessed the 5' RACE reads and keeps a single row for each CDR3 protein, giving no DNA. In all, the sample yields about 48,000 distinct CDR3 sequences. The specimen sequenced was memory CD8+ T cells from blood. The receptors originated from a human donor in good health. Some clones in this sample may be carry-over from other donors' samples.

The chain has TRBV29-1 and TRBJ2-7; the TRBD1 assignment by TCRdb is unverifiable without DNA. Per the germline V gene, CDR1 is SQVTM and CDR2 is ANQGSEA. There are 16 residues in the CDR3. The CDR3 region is CSVEDVGHPDQYEQYF.

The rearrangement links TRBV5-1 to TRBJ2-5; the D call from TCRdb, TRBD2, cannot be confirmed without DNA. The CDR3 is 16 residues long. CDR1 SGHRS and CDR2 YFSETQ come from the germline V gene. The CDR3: CASSLGLLGPGATQYF.

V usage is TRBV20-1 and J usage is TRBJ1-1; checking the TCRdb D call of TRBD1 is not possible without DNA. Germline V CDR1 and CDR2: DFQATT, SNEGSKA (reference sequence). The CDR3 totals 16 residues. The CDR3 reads CSARGGQGRGNTEAFF.

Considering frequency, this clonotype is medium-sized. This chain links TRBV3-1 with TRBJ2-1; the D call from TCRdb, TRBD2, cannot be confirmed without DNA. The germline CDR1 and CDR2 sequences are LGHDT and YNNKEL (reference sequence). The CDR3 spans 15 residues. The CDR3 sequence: CASSQLLAGANEQFF.